This T cell receptor (beta chain) derives from a study of spatial heterogeneity in lung cancer (dated by TCRdb to the late 2010s). Regarding the research as a whole: Beta-chain transcripts were consistently detected in greater numbers than alpha-chain transcripts, which likely reflects a higher abundance of beta-chain transcripts. The study quantitatively compared TCR alpha and beta repertoires across multiple tumor regions, matched nontumor lung and blood in non-small cell lung cancer. In the raw uncorrected reads, each unique combination of TCR and UMI appeared more than ten times on average. Both alpha and beta chains were TCR-sequenced in around 230 tumor regions, roughly 70 matched nontumor lung samples and roughly 50 PBMC samples obtained at surgery. The study linked features of the TCR repertoire to counts of nonsynonymous mutations, which were determined by whole-exome sequencing of tumor tissue.

The time point label for this specimen denotes: sample taken at primary tumor resection. Whole RNA extracted from tumor and nontumor lung tissue, or from cryopreserved PBMC samples, was used for TCR sequencing without cell sorting. Donors were under 95 patients with early-stage, untreated non-small cell lung cancer from the lung TRACERx cohort. Only patients with enough RNA available from two or more tumor regions were chosen for TCR sequencing. V trim: 3 bases; J trim: 6 bases; unmatched bases: 4. CDR1 SNHLY and CDR2 FYNNEI are derived from the germline V gene. CDR3 length: 13 amino acids, cysteine to phenylalanine. Just the 39-base CDR3 DNA is kept, in frame starting at base 1. This clonotype was observed a few times. This receptor's antigen is unknown. Qualities for individual bases were not recorded, and no much larger clone is one base off. The library was built by means of 5' RACE. The instrument was a NextSeq 500. To allow correction of PCR and sequencing errors, the TCR library protocol tagged every TCR cDNA molecule with a unique molecular identifier. Processing in the source paper ran as follows. Decombinator tools were used for TCR identification, UMI-based error correction and CDR3 extraction. TCRs above a frequency of 2 per 1,000, corresponding to the top 1% of the tumor frequency distribution, were defined as expanded. Renyi diversity was calculated using the R vegan package after each repertoire was subsampled 100 times to 5,000 TCRs. CDR3 similarity networks were constructed using string-kernel similarity of amino acid triplets, with links drawn between CDR3s whose pairwise similarity was above 0.82. TCRdb reanalyzed the raw reads on its own, using fastp at Q25 for trimming and MiXCR for clone calling, and kept in-frame beta chains. Identical CDR3 proteins give one entry, which carries the most common genes and DNA. The V and J calls come from TCRdb's annotation, not from the publication. The sample includes 90,000 or so distinct CDR3 sequences, with roughly 10% observed a single time. 6.9% of the sample belongs to the ten largest clones.

Study-level results and caveats: Ubiquitous expanded tumor TCRs showed up in blood more often at tumor resection than at routine follow-up. Confirming at a functional level the hypothesis that regional TCRs recognize regional mutations was considered to require additional single-cell paired TCR alpha and beta sequencing.

This receptor chain uses TRBV2 and TRBJ2-7, and 8 junctional nucleotides match TRBD2. Sequencing was performed on PBMCs, taken at surgery. This clonotype originated in a male donor with early-stage non-small cell lung cancer. CDR3 reads: CASSEAGGGEQYF. The bases are TGTGCCAGCAGTGAGGCGGGGGGAGGCGAGCAGTACTTC.